A selection of T cell receptor beta chains follows, all from one sample in a study of CD4 T cells in relation to SARS-CoV-2 and coronaviruses. Clones were read by immunoSEQ multiplex PCR, and TCRdb kept only the in-frame ones, dropping some. The table records fewer than 45,000 clones, nearly 85% of them present only once. No cognate antigen is known for these TCRs. The sample consisted of naive CD4+ T cells from PBMCs, cultured in vitro. These receptors all stem from an adult with COVID-19. Each CDR3 is given with its conserved first and last residue. D genes are given only for firm matches. Expanded clones are given a class, and other clones once, few, many or no size at all.

V gene: TRBV5-4; J gene: TRBJ2-7; clone size: -; D gene: TRBD2; CDR3 protein: CASSPRGGSAYEQYF; CDR3 DNA: TGTGCCAGCAGCCCAAGGGGCGGGAGTGCTTACGAGCAGTACTTC
V gene: TRBV6-5; J gene: TRBJ1-2; clone size: -; D gene: -; CDR3 protein: CASSIFGGYTF; CDR3 DNA: TGTGCCAGCAGTATTTTCGGCGGCTACACCTTC
V gene: TRBV5-4; J gene: TRBJ2-7; clone size: -; D gene: TRBD1; CDR3 protein: CASSFTGQGAYEQYF; CDR3 DNA: TGTGCCAGCAGCTTTACGGGACAGGGGGCATACGAGCAGTACTTC
V gene: TRBV14; J gene: TRBJ2-1; clone size: -; D gene: -; CDR3 protein: CASSHRDKNNEQFF; CDR3 DNA: TGTGCCAGCAGCCACCGGGACAAGAACAATGAGCAGTTCTTC
V gene: TRBV28; J gene: TRBJ1-2; clone size: -; D gene: -; CDR3 protein: CASSSRDGSPFNYGYTF; CDR3 DNA: TGTGCCAGCAGTAGCCGGGACGGCAGCCCTTTTAACTATGGCTACACCTTC
V gene: TRBV5-1; J gene: TRBJ2-7; clone size: -; D gene: TRBD1; CDR3 protein: CASSPGTGGFYEQYF; CDR3 DNA: TGCGCCAGCAGCCCAGGGACAGGGGGATTCTACGAGCAGTACTTC
V gene: TRBV11-2; J gene: TRBJ1-4; clone size: -; D gene: -; CDR3 protein: CASSQHAATNEKLFF; CDR3 DNA: TGTGCCAGCAGCCAACATGCGGCAACTAATGAAAAACTGTTTTTT
V gene: TRBV5-4; J gene: TRBJ1-1; clone size: -; D gene: TRBD1; CDR3 protein: CASSPQGQGGTEAFF; CDR3 DNA: TGTGCCAGCAGCCCACAAGGACAGGGAGGGACTGAAGCTTTCTTT
V gene: TRBV5-5; J gene: TRBJ2-1; clone size: once; D gene: TRBD2; CDR3 protein: CASSPGTSGSYNEQFF; CDR3 DNA: TGTGCCAGCAGCCCGGGGACTAGCGGCTCCTACAATGAGCAGTTCTTC
V gene: TRBV30; J gene: TRBJ2-5; clone size: -; D gene: -; CDR3 protein: CAWETARGQETQYF; CDR3 DNA: TGTGCCTGGGAAACAGCGCGCGGGCAAGAGACCCAGTACTTC